This paragraph reports one TCR beta chain. Its antigen is unknown. The donor population consisted of healthy HIV-negative adults with no recent acute infections or vaccinations. Once extracted for a subset, genomic DNA was divided evenly among several immunoSEQ plates. The method was immunoSEQ multiplex PCR; TCRdb's version includes in-frame clones alone and lacks a portion of them. The table lists approximately 2,300,000 clones, roughly 92% of them singletons. The data derive from a study of shared clonotypes between healthy human individuals. Study context: Each donor's CD8 memory used one plate, CD8 naive two, each CD4 subset three.

General observations from the study: Only a few donors were included, so the genetic and exposure-history diversity represented was limited.

Germline V gene lookup returns CDR1 MRHNA and CDR2 SNTAGT. The CDR3 has 14 residues. V dropped 4 bases and J dropped 12; count of bases not matched to a gene: 9. This clonotype was obtained from a young man in good health. Some clones in this sample may be carry-over from other donors' samples. The V and J genes are TRBV6-4 and TRBJ2-1, with 10 bases matching TRBD2. The material sequenced was naive CD4+ T cells from PBMCs. The subset was: CD45RA+ positively selected. Here the CDR3 reads CASSASGSSIRQFF. The CDR3 region has the DNA TGTGCCAGCAGTGCTAGCGGGAGCTCGATTAGGCAGTTCTTC.